This T cell receptor (beta chain) derives from a study of cytomegalovirus exposure and HLA in healthy donors (dated by TCRdb to about 2017). At the level of the whole study: An earlier analysis of approximately 600 of the donors reported approximately 290 Gb of sequence data and some 100 million unique TCR beta sequences from about 180 million T cells. Roughly 300 gigabases of sequencing data and roughly 90 million unique TCR sequences were included in an early release covering roughly 600 HLA-typed donors. Of the 300 to 450 genotyped donors, approximately 80% fell in the genetic ancestry cluster associated with self-reported Caucasian donors. The aim of the study was to test whether cataloging public T cell receptors could identify signatures of past pathogen exposure. The study profiled the T cell repertoires of hundreds of subjects by immunosequencing and related them to cytomegalovirus serostatus. Along with the approximately 650-subject first cohort, a separate validation cohort of about 110 different subjects was used. The study combined high-throughput TCR immunosequencing, statistical association of individual TCRs with disease status, and machine learning to predict cytomegalovirus infection status. A later analysis re-analyzed previously published TCR beta repertoires from hundreds of donors and added high-resolution HLA genotyping to study TCR occurrence patterns. Rather than drawing on any new phenotypic data, the later analysis identified candidate immune exposures from TCR beta sequences and the way those sequences occurred across donors. To decide whether each TCR beta V gene segment behaved as functional or pseudogenic, an earlier analysis of approximately 620 of the donors relied on high-throughput TCR beta sequencing. Donor age, sex, ethnicity and CMV serostatus were collected together with the repertoire data. In a later genetic analysis, genome-wide SNP genotypes for about 60% of the 666 donors were used, and that subset was treated as a discovery cohort. Every discovery cohort repertoire had been produced on one sequencing platform. HLA typing included class I and class II loci at four-digit resolution. Typing coverage varied by locus: roughly 620-640 donors for A, B, C, DRB1 and DQB1; roughly 510 for DQA1; approximately 570 for DPA1; 450 to 480 for DPB1. Four or five DR-DQ haplotypes were handled as single units for association and clustering because linkage in the cohort was strong. Across some 400 genotyped donors of the cohort, an average of roughly 200,000 unique TCR beta nucleotide sequences per donor were sequenced, and around 20% of those sequences were non-productive. Overall results and qualifications from the work: A later analysis found that TCR association rates varied across HLA loci, with DRB1 alleles showing the most associated TCRs and HLA-C alleles the fewest. Some IMGT-functional V segments, including TRBV6-2 and TRBV6-3, could not be distinguished by the 87-base-pair reads and were therefore excluded. According to a later analysis, most CMV-associated TCR beta chains appeared to be HLA-restricted, and the HLA associations seemed to be driven largely by CMV exposure. In a later analysis, HLA-associated TCR beta chains showed more clonal expansion and lower generation probabilities than non-associated chains that were equally common. The classifier was reported to diagnose cytomegalovirus status with high specificity and sensitivity in both the original and validation cohorts. An association between a missense DCLRE1C variant and V-gene and J-gene trimming of TCR beta chains was found in a later genetic analysis and replicated in an independent cohort. A further reported finding was that TCR beta sequences accurately predicted the HLA-A and HLA-B alleles for most subjects in the first cohort. The authors suggested that the approach could potentially be extended to other disease states and immunological phenotypes. Presence/absence analyses assumed roughly uniform sequencing depth across donors, an assumption that may not hold. The earlier analysis of about 600 of the donors excluded 15 to 20 rarely observed V segments, including chromosome 9 orphons, because counts were too low. Most TCR sequences were seen in very few donors, while some public TCRs were found in many individuals. This cohort had only TCR beta chains sequenced, and the lack of alpha or paired-chain data limited which features could be detected. Compared with the roughly 710-donor mean, donors in an Asian-associated ancestry cluster had fewer N-insertions in productive TCRs, according to a later genetic analysis. Immune exposure information for the cohort was limited to CMV serostatus. The study gave a list of 150 to 200 TCR beta chains associated with cytomegalovirus. Linkage disequilibrium might explain the correlated functional status among segregating V segments, but an unknown experimental factor could not be ruled out. A few of the identified cytomegalovirus-associated TCR beta chains were confirmed in vitro to be specific for cytomegalovirus antigens. In an earlier analysis of about 540 of the donors, most TCR beta V segments were observed in productive rearrangements about 90% or about 30% of the time, broadly matching IMGT annotations. Strong co-occurrence of HLA alleles, especially DR and DQ, made assigning TCR associations to individual alleles difficult. A later analysis associated roughly 17,000 TCR beta sequences with specific HLA alleles at a false discovery rate of 0.05. Several of the top co-occurrence clusters appeared to be linked to parvovirus B19, influenza, CMV and Epstein-Barr virus, according to a later analysis. HLA typing was unavailable for some donors at each locus, so association tests used only the typed subset. A group of highly shared sequence variants was considered likely to be a technical artifact of the sequencing pipeline.

The cohort was made up of approximately 670 healthy bone marrow donors. All cohort members were sampled while nominally healthy, although unrecorded immune exposures were likely present. The donor tested CMV seropositive, placing the donor among the 289 seropositive members of the cohort. Every donor gave a peripheral blood sample, and the peripheral blood mononuclear cells from that sample were used for TCR beta sequencing. Genomic DNA was extracted from the blood cell samples with the Qiagen DNeasy Blood Extraction Kit. A note on this clone: No cognate antigen has been identified for it. Within one base of it there is no much larger clone, and no base qualities were kept.

Including the terminal cysteine and phenylalanine, the CDR3 comprises 16 residues. CDR3 DNA is the only sequence kept; it has 48 bases, read in frame from the first base. Trimming costs V 0 bases and J 1 base, and their ends lie 12 bases apart. According to the germline V gene, CDR1 reads MGHRA and CDR2 reads YSYEKL. Preparation of the library involved the immunoSEQ multiplex PCR assay. A mixture of 60 forward primers for TCR Vbeta segments and 13 reverse primers for TCR Jbeta segments was used in the multiplex PCR. A multiplex PCR assay on genomic DNA amplified the CDR3 region of rearranged TCR beta genes. Amplified TCR beta libraries were sequenced as 87-base-pair reads on the Illumina HiSeq System. In the authors' own workflow: Across the roughly 700 repertoires, a later analysis counted 60 million to 90 million unique TCR beta chains, roughly 11 million of which were shared by at least two donors. A nearest-neighbor algorithm error-corrected the raw reads and collapsed the reads into unique sequences, merging closely related sequences to remove PCR and sequencing errors. V, D and J gene segments were assigned by aligning CDR3 sequences to IMGT reference sequences. For a sequence to be retained, at least a six-nucleotide match to both a V gene segment and a J gene segment was required. Rearrangements were classified as productive when the CDR3 lacked stop codons and remained in frame with V and J, and all other rearrangements were classified as non-productive. CDR3 was defined according to IMGT convention as the region running from the second conserved V-encoded cysteine to the conserved J-encoded phenylalanine. In an earlier analysis of more than 550 of the donors, sequences lacking an unambiguous match to a single V gene segment were excluded. In an earlier analysis of more than 500 of the donors, a V segment was called functional when productive rearrangements were above 56.7%, and segregating when the standard deviation between donors exceeded 5%. A statistical classification framework was built for diagnosing cytomegalovirus status from the catalog of TCR beta chain sequences. In a later analysis, V and J genes were assigned by comparing TCR nucleotide sequences against IMGT/GENE-DB human TR gene sequences. The TCRdist pipeline was used in a later analysis to assign CDR3 sequences and most-parsimonious VDJ recombination scenarios. A later analysis defined each TCR beta chain by its CDR3 amino acid sequence plus V-gene family, and excluded reads lacking a unique V-gene family. As a way to deal with suspected cross-contamination and a sequencing artifact, a later analysis dropped under 600 nucleotide sequences that were highly shared and had low generation probability. A later analysis calculated a clonal expansion index for each public chain from normalized within-repertoire ranks of inferred template counts. Generation probabilities in a later analysis came from a VDJ recombination model fitted to out-of-frame rearrangements, and those results were checked against IGoR. Hypergeometric tests were used in a later analysis to score TCR-TCR, TCR-HLA and TCR-CMV co-occurrence, with a repertoire-size bias correction applied to the TCR pairs. False discovery rates were estimated in a later analysis by permuting HLA or CMV assignments 20 times. In a later analysis, co-occurring TCRs were grouped using DBSCAN, and TCRdist sequence similarity was added for clustering within HLA-allele-positive subsets. Repertoires with fewer than 30,000 or more than 120,000 public chains, plus five repertoires with anomalous nucleotide sharing, were excluded from co-occurrence clustering. TCRdb re-hosts the immuneACCESS table, in-frame sequences only. Its copies lack some clones; in the studies checked, an unresolved V gene accounts for under half of them, and the cause for the rest is not known. D and trimming come from the DNA, and the V and J calls and clone size come from that table. In this sample the table shows 90,000 to 120,000 clones, over 80% of which occur a single time. Roughly 2.7% of the sample is held by the ten biggest clonotypes.

The sequenced sample was PBMCs. This clonotype was obtained from a man aged 25 to 40 in good health and CMV-seropositive. The sequence is built from TRBV4-1 and TRBJ2-5, with no confidently assigned D gene. The CDR3 is CASSQDRQAIQETQYF. The sequenced DNA is TGCGCCAGCAGCCAAGATCGGCAAGCGATCCAAGAGACCCAGTACTTC.